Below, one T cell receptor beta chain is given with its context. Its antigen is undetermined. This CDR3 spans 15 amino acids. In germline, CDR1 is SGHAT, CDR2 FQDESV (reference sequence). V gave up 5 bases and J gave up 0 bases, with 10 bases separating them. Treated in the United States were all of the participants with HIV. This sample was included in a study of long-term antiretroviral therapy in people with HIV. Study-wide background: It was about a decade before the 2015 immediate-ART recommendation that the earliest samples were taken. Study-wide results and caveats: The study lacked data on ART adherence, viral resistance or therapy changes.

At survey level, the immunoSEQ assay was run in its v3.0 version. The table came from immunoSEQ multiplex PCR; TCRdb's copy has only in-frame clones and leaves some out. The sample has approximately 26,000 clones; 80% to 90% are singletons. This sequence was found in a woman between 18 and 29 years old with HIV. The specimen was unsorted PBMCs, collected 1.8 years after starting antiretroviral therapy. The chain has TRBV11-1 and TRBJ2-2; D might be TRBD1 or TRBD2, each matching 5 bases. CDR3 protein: CASSTGTANTGELFF. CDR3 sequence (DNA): TGTGCCAGCAGCACCGGGACGGCGAACACCGGGGAGCTGTTTTTT.